This T cell receptor beta chain was observed in a study of OX40 agonist ivuxolimab in advanced cancers. General study findings and limits: Nonresponders included some who also had low normalized T-cell clonal expansion.

Method: immunoSEQ multiplex PCR; TCRdb's copy keeps in-frame clones and lacks some. The data show 100,000 to 120,000 clones, roughly nine tenths seen once. Trimming removed 5 bases at V and 2 bases at J, with 11 bases between. This CDR3 is 14 amino acids long. From germline, CDR1 is SGHTA and CDR2 FQGTGA. Notes on this clone: What it binds is not known.

The receptor was derived from an adult with an advanced solid tumor such as melanoma, head and neck, liver or kidney cancer. The chain joins TRBV7-3 to TRBJ2-3; D is ambiguous. The sample consisted of CD4+ or CD8+ T cells sorted from blood, taken in a trial of the OX40 agonist ivuxolimab. CDR3 nucleotide sequence: TGTGCCAGCAGCCAACGTCGCAACACAGATACGCAGTATTTT. Protein product: CASSQRRNTDTQYF.